This T cell receptor (beta chain) comes out of a study of blood T cell repertoires in COVID-19. For the study at large: Whether acute or convalescent, the COVID-19 samples came from the United States, Italy and Spain. Sources were T cells, B-cell-depleted T cells, or PBMCs; the material itself was cDNA or gDNA.

Germline assignment: CDR1 MNHNS and CDR2 SASEGT. The CDR3 is 15 residues long. The junction had 3 bases not matched to a gene; V was cut back by 6 bases and J by 6 bases. In the authors' workflow: It was from reference gene primer amplification that nucleated cell counts were estimated. Clones were read by immunoSEQ multiplex PCR, and TCRdb kept only the in-frame ones, dropping some. The DNA gave D and trimming, while V, J and clone size come from that table. The sample contains 150,000 to 200,000 clones, about 85% of which appear only once. In Seattle, patients joined the study during active infection and were tracked longitudinally.

This TCR was sampled from a woman in her seventies with COVID-19, enrolled during active disease. The V call is TRBV6-1, the J call TRBJ2-1; 15 positions match TRBD2. The sequencing sample was made of peripheral blood. The CDR3: CASSRTSGRANEQFF. The CDR3, as DNA: TGTGCCAGCAGCAGGACTAGCGGGAGGGCCAATGAGCAGTTCTTC.